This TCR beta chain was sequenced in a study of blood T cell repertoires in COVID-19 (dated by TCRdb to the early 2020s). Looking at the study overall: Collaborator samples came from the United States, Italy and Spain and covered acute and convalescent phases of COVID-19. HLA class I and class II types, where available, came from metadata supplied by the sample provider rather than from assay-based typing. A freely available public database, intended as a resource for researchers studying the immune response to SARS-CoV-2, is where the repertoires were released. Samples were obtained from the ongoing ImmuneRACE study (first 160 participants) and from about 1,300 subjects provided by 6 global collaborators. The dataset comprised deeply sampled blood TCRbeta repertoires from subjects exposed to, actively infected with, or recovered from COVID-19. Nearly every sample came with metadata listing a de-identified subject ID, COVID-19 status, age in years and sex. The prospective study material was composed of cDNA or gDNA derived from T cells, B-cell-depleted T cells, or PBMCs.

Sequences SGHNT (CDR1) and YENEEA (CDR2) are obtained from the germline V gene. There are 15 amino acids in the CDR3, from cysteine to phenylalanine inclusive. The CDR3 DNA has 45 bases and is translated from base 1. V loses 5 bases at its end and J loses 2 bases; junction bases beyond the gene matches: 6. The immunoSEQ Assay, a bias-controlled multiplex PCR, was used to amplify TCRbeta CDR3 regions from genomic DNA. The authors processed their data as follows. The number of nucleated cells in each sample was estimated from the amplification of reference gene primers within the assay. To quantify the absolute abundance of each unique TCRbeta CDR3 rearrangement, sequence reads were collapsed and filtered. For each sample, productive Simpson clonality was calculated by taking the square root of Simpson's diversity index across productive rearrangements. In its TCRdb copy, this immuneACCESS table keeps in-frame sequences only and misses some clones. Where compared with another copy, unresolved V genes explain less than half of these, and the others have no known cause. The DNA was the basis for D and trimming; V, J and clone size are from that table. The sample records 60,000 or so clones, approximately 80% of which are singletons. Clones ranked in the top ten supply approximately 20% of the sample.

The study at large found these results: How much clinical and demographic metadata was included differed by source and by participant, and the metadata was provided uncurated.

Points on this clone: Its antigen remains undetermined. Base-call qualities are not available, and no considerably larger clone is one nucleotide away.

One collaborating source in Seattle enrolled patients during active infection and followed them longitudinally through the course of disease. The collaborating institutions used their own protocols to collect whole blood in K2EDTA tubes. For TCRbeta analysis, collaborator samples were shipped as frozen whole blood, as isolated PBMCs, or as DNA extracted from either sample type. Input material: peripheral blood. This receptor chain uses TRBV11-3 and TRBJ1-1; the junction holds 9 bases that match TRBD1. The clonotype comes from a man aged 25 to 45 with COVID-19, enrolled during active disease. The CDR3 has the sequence CASSPRQGENTEAFF. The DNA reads TGTGCCAGCAGCCCCCGACAGGGGGAAAACACTGAAGCTTTCTTT. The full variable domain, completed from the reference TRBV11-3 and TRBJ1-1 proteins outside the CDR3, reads EAGVVQSPRYKIIEKKQPVAFWCNPISGHNTLYWYLQNLGQGPELLIRYENEEAVDDSQLPKDRFSAERLKGVDSTLKIQPAELGDSAVYLCASSPRQGENTEAFFGQGTRLTVV.